The source of this T cell receptor beta chain is a study of cytomegalovirus exposure and HLA in healthy donors. General study points: In an earlier analysis, in some 540 donors, most V segments appeared productive either ~90% or ~30% of the time. In a later analysis, CMV-associated beta chains were mostly HLA-associated, it appeared. TCR beta V- and J-gene trimming was later associated with a missense DCLRE1C variant.

Healthy donors of bone marrow made up the group. The germline gives CDR1 SEHNR, CDR2 FQNEAQ (reference sequence). V was clipped by 1 base and J by 4 bases, with 7 bases between them. There are 13 residues in the CDR3. Amplification used 60 Vbeta primers and 13 Jbeta primers. Libraries were prepared by immunoSEQ multiplex PCR; TCRdb keeps only in-frame clonotypes and omits some of them. This table holds about 82,000 clones, more than 55% found once. Of note for this clone: Its antigen is not identified.

Sequencing was performed on PBMCs. This sequence joins TRBV7-9 and TRBJ2-5; TRBD1 might be the D (6 bases). This TCR was recovered from a woman between 45 and 65 years old in good health and CMV-seropositive. Here the CDR3 DNA reads TGTGCCAGCAGCTTAGACAGGGCAGAGACCCAGTACTTC. Translation: CASSLDRAETQYF.